The present entry profiles one TCR beta chain with its context. Its antigen is not known. CDR3 length: 13 amino acids. Germline CDR1 is SGHAT and CDR2 is FQNNGV. V was trimmed by 1 base and J by 4 bases, leaving 5 bases between them. These data are taken from a study of OX40 agonist ivuxolimab in advanced cancers. The wider study: Dose-escalation patients were diagnosed with hepatocellular carcinoma, melanoma, renal cell cancer or head and neck cancer.

Study-level results: Expanded peripheral T cells had an undetermined antigen specificity.

Sequenced by immunoSEQ multiplex PCR; TCRdb stores in-frame clones only, minus some. The sample holds roughly 70,000 clones, around 80% seen once. The V call is TRBV11-2, the J call TRBJ1-5, with D uncertain. Sequencing was performed on CD4+ or CD8+ T cells sorted from blood, taken in a trial of the OX40 agonist ivuxolimab. This TCR was sampled from an adult with an advanced solid tumor such as melanoma, head and neck, liver or kidney cancer. CDR3 loop: CASSLGHNQPQHF. In DNA, the CDR3 is TGTGCCAGCAGCTTAGGACATAATCAGCCCCAGCATTTT.